These 12 T cell receptor beta chains were sequenced from one sample in a study of blood T cell repertoires in COVID-19. Libraries were prepared by immunoSEQ multiplex PCR; TCRdb keeps only in-frame clonotypes and omits some of them. Of about 140,000 clones listed, around 90% are singletons. Sample: peripheral blood. These receptors were taken from a human donor in a cohort sampled during active COVID-19.

This rearrangement joins TRBV11-3 to TRBJ2-1; D is unresolved. V was trimmed by 5 bases and J by 4 bases, leaving 9 bases between them. CDR3 length equals 13 residues. CDR1 and CDR2 from the germline V gene are SGHNT and YENEEA. The CDR3 region is CASSPTAYNEQFF. In DNA form, the CDR3 reads TGTGCCAGCAGCCCAACAGCATACAATGAGCAGTTCTTC.

The V and J genes are TRBV27 and TRBJ2-3; 10 bases map to TRBD1. Trimming at V came to 4 bases and at J to 2 bases, leaving 6 bases not matched to a gene. Germline CDR1 is MNHEY and CDR2 is SMNVEV (reference sequence). The CDR3 sequence is 16 residues long. CDR3 DNA: TGTGCCAGCAGTTCGACGACAGGGGGCTTCACAGATACGCAGTATTTT. Protein: CASSSTTGGFTDTQYF.

The CDR3 nucleotides are TGTGCCAGCAGTCCACAGGGGGTGGGTTCCTACGAGCAGTACTTC. It encodes CASSPQGVGSYEQYF. V gene TRBV27 combines with J gene TRBJ2-7; 8 nucleotides line up with TRBD1. Germline V gene data show CDR1 as MNHEY and CDR2 as SMNVEV (reference sequence). V lost 5 bases, J lost 1 base, and 7 bases stayed unmatched. This CDR3 has 15 residues.

This chain connects TRBV7-9 to TRBJ1-1, with D perhaps matching TRBD1 (5 bases). Germline-derived CDR1 and CDR2 are SEHNR and FQNEAQ (reference sequence). This CDR3 comprises 13 residues. V lost 5 bases, J lost 2 bases, and 9 bases lay in between. CDR3 protein: CASSPRVNTEAFF. CDR3 in DNA: TGTGCCAGCAGCCCCAGGGTAAACACTGAAGCTTTCTTT.

This clone has just one count. The rearrangement joins TRBV23-1 to TRBJ2-7; D is unresolved. TRBV23-1 is identified as an open reading frame with a role that is uncertain. The CDR3 contains 14 residues. V was pared by 8 bases and J by 2 bases, with 16 bases between. DNA of the CDR3: TGCGCCAGCGGCCTCGGTGGGCAGGCCTACGAGCAGTACTTC. It translates to CASGLGGQAYEQYF.

This clone appeared many times. The CDR3: CASSPDRGILQRNEQFF. As DNA, the CDR3 is TGTGCCAGCAGCCCTGACAGGGGTATCCTACAACGCAATGAGCAGTTCTTC. The chain employs TRBV5-5 and TRBJ2-1, with TRBD1 matching 8 bases. This CDR3 spans 17 amino acids. Trimming took 4 bases from V and 6 from J; bases not matched to a gene: 15. Germline loops: CDR1 SGHKS, CDR2 YYEKEE (reference sequence).

The V gene is TRBV5-1, the J gene TRBJ2-3, with 8 bases that match TRBD2. Germline V gives CDR1 SGHRS, CDR2 YFSETQ. V lost 4 bases, J lost 0 bases, and 7 bases stayed unmatched. The CDR3 has 16 amino acids. CDR3 residues: CASSLGASGSTDTQYF. CDR3 nucleotides: TGCGCCAGCAGCCTAGGGGCTAGCGGGAGCACAGATACGCAGTATTTT.

This clone appeared once. This chain uses TRBV6-2 or TRBV6-3 with TRBJ1-6, with 10 bases that match TRBD1. Germline trimming cut 5 bases from V and 4 bases from J; bases unmatched to any gene: 8. Germline V gene sequence: CDR1 MNHEY, CDR2 SVGEGT. This CDR3 is 17 amino acids long. The CDR3 DNA follows: TGTGCCAGCAGTCCCCCGGACAGGGGGGGATATAATTCACCCCTCCACTTT. The encoded protein is CASSPPDRGGYNSPLHF.

The rearrangement joins TRBV5-5 to TRBJ1-6; a possible D gene is TRBD1 (5 bases). The CDR3 spans 16 residues. Trimming pared 0 bases from V and 6 bases from J, leaving 13 bases between. Per the germline V gene, CDR1 is SGHKS and CDR2 is YYEKEE (reference sequence). The CDR3 DNA sequence: TGTGCCAGCAGCTTGGGGAGGGACCGAGGTAATTCACCCCTCCACTTT. Translating it yields CASSLGRDRGNSPLHF. Full variable domain (remainder filled in from reference TRBV5-5 and TRBJ1-6): DAGVTQSPTHLIKTRGQQVTLRCSPISGHKSVSWYQQVLGQGPQFIFQYYEKEERGRGNFPDRFSARQFPNYSSELNVNALLLGDSALYLCASSLGRDRGNSPLHFGNGTRLTVT.

This clone was seen more than once but under ten times. J is TRBJ2-7 and V is TRBV13; 8 bases map to TRBD1. V was clipped by 0 bases and J by 0 bases; unmatched bases: 4. CDR3 length equals 16 residues. Germline V CDR1 and CDR2: PRHDT, FYEKMQ (reference sequence). The CDR3 sequence: CASSLGRDRSSYEQYF. In DNA form, the CDR3 reads TGTGCCAGCAGCTTAGGTCGGGACAGGAGCTCCTACGAGCAGTACTTC.

This rearrangement joins TRBV6-5 to TRBJ2-3; 8 positions match TRBD2. The CDR3 consists of 13 residues. Germline values: CDR1 MNHEY, CDR2 SVGAGI. Trimming at V came to 7 bases and at J to 1 base, leaving 1 base not matched to a gene. DNA of the CDR3: TGTGCCAGCATGACTAGCGGCACAGATACGCAGTATTTT. Translating it yields CASMTSGTDTQYF.

This chain's CDR3 is CASAPGSFAGELFF. The CDR3 DNA reads as TGTGCCAGCGCTCCAGGAAGTTTTGCGGGGGAGCTGTTTTTT. This chain links TRBV28 with TRBJ2-2; D gene ambiguous. The CDR3 totals 14 residues. In germline, CDR1 is MDHEN, CDR2 SYDVKM. V lost 8 bases and J lost 8, with 18 bases in between.